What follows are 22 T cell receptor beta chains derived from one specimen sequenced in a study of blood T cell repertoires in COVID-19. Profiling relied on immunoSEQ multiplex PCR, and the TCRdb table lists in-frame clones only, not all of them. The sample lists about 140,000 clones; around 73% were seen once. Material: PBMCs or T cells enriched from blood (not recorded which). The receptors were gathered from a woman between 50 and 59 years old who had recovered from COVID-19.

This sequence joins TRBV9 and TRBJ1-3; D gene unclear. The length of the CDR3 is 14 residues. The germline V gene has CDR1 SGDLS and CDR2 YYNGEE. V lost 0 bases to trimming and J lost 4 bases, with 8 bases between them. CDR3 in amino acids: CASSVVAGGNTIYF. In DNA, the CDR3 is TGTGCCAGCAGCGTAGTTGCGGGGGGAAACACCATATATTTT.

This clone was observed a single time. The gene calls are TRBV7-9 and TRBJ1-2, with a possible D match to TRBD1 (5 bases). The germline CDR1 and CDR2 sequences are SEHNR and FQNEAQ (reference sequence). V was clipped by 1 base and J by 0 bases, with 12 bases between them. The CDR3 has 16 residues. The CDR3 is CASSLGGGVANYGYTF. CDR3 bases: TGTGCCAGCAGCTTAGGGGGAGGGGTAGCTAACTATGGCTACACCTTC. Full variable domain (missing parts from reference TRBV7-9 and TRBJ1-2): DTGVSQNPRHKITKRGQNVTFRCDPISEHNRLYWYRQTLGQGPEFLTYFQNEAQLEKSRLLSDRFSAERPKGSFSTLEIQRTEQGDSAMYLCASSLGGGVANYGYTFGSGTRLTVV.

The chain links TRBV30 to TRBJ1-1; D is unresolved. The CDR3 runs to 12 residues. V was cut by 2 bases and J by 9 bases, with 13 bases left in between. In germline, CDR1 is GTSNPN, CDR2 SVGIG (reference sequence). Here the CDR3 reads CAWSPSGVKAFF. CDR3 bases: TGTGCCTGGAGTCCCAGCGGGGTCAAAGCTTTCTTT.

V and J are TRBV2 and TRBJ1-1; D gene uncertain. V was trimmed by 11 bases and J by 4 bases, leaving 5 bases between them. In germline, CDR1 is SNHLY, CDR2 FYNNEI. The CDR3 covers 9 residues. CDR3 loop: CASGTEAFF. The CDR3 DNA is TGTGCCTCCGGCACTGAAGCTTTCTTT.

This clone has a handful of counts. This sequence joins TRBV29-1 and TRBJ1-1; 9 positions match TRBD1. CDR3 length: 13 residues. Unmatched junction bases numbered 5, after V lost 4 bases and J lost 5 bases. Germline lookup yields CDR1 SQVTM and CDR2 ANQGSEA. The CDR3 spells CSVVRDRATEAFF. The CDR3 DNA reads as TGCAGCGTTGTGAGGGACAGGGCTACTGAAGCTTTCTTT.

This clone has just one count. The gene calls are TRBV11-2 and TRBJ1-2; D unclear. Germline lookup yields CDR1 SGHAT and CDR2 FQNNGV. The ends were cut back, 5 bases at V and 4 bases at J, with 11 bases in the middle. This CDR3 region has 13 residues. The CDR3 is CASSPERSYGYTF. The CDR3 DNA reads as TGTGCCAGCAGCCCGGAGCGGTCCTATGGCTACACCTTC.

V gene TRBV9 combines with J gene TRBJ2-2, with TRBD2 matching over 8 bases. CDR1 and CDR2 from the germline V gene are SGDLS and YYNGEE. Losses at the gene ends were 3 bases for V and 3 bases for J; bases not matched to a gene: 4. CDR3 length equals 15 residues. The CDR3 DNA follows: TGTGCCAGCAGCGCTCGGGGGGGCGACACCGGGGAGCTGTTTTTT. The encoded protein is CASSARGGDTGELFF.

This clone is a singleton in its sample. This CDR3 reads CASSPRATGSEQYF. In DNA form, the CDR3 reads TGTGCCAGCAGCCCACGGGCCACAGGGAGCGAGCAGTACTTC. This chain joins TRBV13 and TRBJ2-7; possibly TRBD1 for D (6 bases). The CDR3 runs 14 residues. Germline CDR1 reads PRHDT; CDR2 reads FYEKMQ (reference sequence). Trimming stripped 5 bases from V and 6 bases from J, with 17 bases between.

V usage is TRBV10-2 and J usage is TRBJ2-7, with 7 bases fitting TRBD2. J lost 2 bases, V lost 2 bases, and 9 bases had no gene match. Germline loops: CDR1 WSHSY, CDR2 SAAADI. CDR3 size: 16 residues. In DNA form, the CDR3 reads TGCGCCAGCAGTGAGATAGCGGGTGAAGGCACCTACGAGCAGTACGTC. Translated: CASSEIAGEGTYEQYV.

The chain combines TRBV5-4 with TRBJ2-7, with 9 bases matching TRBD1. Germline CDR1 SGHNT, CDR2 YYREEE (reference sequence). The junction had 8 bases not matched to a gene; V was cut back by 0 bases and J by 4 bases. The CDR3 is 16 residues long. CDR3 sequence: CASSLAPQGARYEQYF. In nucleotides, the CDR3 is TGTGCCAGCAGCTTGGCACCACAGGGGGCGCGATACGAGCAGTACTTC.

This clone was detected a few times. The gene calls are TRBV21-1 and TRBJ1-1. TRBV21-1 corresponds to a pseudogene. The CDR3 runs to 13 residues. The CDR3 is CASSRHRGAEAFF. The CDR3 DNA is TGTGCCAGCAGCCGACACCGGGGGGCTGAAGCTTTCTTT.

The CDR3 protein is CASSRGIEDYGYTF. The CDR3 DNA reads as TGTGCCAGCAGTCGGGGGATAGAAGACTATGGCTACACCTTC. V gene TRBV6-5 combines with J gene TRBJ1-2, with TRBD1 as a possible D gene (5 bases). Per germline, CDR1 MNHEY and CDR2 SVGAGI. This CDR3 comprises 14 residues. Trimming left V 5 bases short and J 3 bases short, with 13 bases between.

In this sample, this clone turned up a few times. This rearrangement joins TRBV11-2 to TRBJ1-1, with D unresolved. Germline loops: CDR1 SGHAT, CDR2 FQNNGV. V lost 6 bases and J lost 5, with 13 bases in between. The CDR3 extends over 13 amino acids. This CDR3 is CASRLAGGTEAFF. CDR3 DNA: TGTGCCAGCAGACTGGCGGGAGGGACTGAAGCTTTCTTT.

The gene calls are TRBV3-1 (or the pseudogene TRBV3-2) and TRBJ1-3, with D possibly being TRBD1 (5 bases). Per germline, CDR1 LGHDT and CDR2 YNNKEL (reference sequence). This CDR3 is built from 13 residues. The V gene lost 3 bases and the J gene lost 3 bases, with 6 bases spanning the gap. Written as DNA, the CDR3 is TGTGCCAGCAGCCACAGGGTTGGAAACACCATATATTTT. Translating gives CASSHRVGNTIYF.

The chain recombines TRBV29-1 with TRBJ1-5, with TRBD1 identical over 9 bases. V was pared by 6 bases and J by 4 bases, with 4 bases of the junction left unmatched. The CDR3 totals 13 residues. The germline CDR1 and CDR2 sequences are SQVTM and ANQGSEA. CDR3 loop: CSVGQGKNQPQHF. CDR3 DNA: TGCAGCGTCGGACAGGGGAAAAATCAGCCCCAGCATTTT.

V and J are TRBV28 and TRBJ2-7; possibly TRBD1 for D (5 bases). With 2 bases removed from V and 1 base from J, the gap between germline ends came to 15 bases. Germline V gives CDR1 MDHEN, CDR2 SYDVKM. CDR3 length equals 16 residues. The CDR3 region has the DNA TGTGCCAGCAGTTTAAGGGTAGGGGTCGTATCCTACGAGCAGTACGTC. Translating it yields CASSLRVGVVSYEQYV.

The CDR3 protein is CASSPSGTVSYEQYF. The CDR3 nucleotides are TGCGCCAGCAGCCCTTCCGGGACAGTCTCCTACGAGCAGTACTTC. The chain uses TRBV5-1 and TRBJ2-7; 7 nucleotides agree with TRBD1. The CDR3 loop spans 15 amino acids. With V trimmed by 4 bases and J by 0 bases, 7 bases remained unmatched. The germline gives CDR1 SGHRS, CDR2 YFSETQ.

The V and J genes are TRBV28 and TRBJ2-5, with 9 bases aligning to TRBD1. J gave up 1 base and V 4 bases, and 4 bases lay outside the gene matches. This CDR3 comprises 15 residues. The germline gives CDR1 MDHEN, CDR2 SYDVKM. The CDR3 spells CASSSSGQGQETQYF. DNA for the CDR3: TGTGCCAGCAGTTCCTCGGGACAGGGCCAAGAGACCCAGTACTTC.

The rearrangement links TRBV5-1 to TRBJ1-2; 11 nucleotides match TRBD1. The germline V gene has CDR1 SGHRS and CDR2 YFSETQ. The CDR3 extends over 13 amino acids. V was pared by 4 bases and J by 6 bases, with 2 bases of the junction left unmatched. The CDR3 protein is CASSEGQGDGYTF. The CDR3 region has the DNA TGCGCCAGCAGCGAGGGACAGGGGGATGGCTACACCTTC. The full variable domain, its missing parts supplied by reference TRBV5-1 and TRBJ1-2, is KAGVTQTPRYLIKTRGQQVTLSCSPISGHRSVSWYQQTPGQGLQFLFEYFSETQRNKGNFPGRFSGRQFSNSRSEMNVSTLELGDSALYLCASSEGQGDGYTFGSGTRLTVV.

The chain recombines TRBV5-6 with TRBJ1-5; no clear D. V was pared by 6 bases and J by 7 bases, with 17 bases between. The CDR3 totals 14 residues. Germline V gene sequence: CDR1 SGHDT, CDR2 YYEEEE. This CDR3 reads CASNLLGQEQPQHF. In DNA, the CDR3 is TGTGCCAGCAACTTACTTGGGCAGGAACAGCCCCAGCATTTT.

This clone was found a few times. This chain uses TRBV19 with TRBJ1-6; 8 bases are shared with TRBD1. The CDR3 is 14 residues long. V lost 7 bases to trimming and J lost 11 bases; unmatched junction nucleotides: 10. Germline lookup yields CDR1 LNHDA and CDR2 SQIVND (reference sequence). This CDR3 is CASNLGQGLTPLHF. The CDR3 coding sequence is TGTGCCAGTAATCTCGGACAGGGTTTGACACCCCTCCACTTT.

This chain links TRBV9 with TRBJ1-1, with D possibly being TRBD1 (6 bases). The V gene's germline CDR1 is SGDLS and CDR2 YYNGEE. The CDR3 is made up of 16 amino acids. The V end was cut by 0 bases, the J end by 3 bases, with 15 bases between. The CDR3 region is CASSVDQGSGYTEAFF. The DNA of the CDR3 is TGTGCCAGCAGCGTAGACCAGGGGTCGGGGTACACTGAAGCTTTCTTT.